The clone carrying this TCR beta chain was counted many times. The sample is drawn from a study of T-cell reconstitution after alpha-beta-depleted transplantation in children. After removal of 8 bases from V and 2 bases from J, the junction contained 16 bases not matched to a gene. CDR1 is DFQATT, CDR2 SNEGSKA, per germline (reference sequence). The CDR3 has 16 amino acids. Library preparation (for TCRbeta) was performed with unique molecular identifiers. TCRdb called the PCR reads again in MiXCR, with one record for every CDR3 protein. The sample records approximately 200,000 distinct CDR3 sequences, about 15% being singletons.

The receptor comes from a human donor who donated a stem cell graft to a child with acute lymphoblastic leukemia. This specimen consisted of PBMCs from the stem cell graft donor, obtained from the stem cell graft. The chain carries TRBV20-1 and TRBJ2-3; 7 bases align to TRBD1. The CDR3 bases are TGCAGTACACGACGGACAGGACCTCGGTACACAGATACGCAGTATTTT. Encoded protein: CSTRRTGPRYTDTQYF.